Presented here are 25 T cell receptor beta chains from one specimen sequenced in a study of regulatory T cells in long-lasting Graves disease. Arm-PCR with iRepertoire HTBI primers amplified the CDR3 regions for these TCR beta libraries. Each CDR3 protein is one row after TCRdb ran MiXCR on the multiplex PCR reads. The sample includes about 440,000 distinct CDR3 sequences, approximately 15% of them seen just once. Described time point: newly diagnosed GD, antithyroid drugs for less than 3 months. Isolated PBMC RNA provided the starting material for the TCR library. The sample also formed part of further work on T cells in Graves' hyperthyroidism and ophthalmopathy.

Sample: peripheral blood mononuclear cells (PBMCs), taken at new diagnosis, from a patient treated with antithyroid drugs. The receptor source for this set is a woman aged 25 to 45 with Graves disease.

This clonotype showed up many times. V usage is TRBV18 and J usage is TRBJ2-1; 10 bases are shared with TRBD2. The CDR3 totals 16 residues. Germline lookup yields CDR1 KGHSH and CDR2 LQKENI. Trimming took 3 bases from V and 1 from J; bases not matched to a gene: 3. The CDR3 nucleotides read TGTGCCAGCTCACCTCTAGCGGGAGAGTCCTACAATGAGCAGTTCTTC. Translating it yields CASSPLAGESYNEQFF.

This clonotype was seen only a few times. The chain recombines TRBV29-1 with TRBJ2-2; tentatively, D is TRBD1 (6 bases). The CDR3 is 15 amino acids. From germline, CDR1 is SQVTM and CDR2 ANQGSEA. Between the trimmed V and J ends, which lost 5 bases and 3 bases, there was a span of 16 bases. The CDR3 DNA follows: TGCAGCGTTTTTCCGGCAGGGGAGTACACCGGGGAGCTGTTTTTT. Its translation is CSVFPAGEYTGELFF.

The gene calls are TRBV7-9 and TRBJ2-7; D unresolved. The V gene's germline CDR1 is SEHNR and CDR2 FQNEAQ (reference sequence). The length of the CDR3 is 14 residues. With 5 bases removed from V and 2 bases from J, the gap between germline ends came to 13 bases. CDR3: CASSPLTLAYEQYF. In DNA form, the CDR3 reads TGTGCCAGCAGCCCTCTCACTTTAGCCTACGAGCAGTACTTC.

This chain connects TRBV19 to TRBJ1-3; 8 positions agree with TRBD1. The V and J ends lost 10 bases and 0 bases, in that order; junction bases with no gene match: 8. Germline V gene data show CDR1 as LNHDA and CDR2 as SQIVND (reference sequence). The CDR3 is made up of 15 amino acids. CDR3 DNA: TGTGCCACAACCGGGACAGGAGCCTCTGGAAACACCATATATTTT. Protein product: CATTGTGASGNTIYF.

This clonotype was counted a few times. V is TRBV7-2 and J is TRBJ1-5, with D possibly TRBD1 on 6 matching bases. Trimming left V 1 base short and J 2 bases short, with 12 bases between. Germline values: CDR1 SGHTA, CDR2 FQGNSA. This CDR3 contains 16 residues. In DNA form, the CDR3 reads TGTGCCAGCAGCTTAGGGCAGGGGACGGGCAATCAGCCCCAGCATTTT. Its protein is CASSLGQGTGNQPQHF.

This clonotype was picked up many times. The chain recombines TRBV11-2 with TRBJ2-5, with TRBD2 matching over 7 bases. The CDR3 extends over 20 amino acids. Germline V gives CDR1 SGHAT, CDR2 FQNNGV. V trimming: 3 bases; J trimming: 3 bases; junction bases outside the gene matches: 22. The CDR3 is CASSLMSGGGEWQPEETQYF. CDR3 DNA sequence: TGTGCCAGCAGCTTGATGTCGGGGGGTGGCGAATGGCAACCCGAAGAGACCCAGTACTTC.

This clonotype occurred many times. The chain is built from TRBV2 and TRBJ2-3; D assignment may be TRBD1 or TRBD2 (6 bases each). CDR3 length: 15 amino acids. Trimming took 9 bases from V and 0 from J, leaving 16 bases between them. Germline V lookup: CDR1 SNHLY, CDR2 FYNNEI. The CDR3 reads CASSGGGMSTDTQYF. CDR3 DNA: TGTGCCAGTTCCGGAGGGGGGATGAGCACAGATACGCAGTATTTT.

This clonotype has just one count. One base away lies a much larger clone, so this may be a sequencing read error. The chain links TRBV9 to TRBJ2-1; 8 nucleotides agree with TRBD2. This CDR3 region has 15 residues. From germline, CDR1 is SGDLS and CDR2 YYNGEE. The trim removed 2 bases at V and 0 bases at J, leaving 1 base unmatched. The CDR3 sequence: CASSVSGNSYNEQFF. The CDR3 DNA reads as TGTGCCAGCAGCGTTAGCGGGAACTCCTACAATGAGCAGTTCTTC.

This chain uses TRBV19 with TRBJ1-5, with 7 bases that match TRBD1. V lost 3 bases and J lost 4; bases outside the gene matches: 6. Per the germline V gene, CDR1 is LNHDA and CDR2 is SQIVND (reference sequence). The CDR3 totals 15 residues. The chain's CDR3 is CASSMPGTVNQPQHF. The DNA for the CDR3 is TGTGCCAGTAGTATGCCTGGGACAGTAAATCAGCCCCAGCATTTT.

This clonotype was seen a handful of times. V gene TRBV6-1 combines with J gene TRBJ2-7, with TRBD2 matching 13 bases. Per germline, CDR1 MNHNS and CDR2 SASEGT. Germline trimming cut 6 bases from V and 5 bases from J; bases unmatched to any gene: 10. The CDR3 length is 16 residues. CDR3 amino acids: CASSSDTSGREDEQYF. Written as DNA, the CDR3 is TGTGCCAGCAGCTCCGACACTAGCGGGAGGGAGGACGAGCAGTACTTC.

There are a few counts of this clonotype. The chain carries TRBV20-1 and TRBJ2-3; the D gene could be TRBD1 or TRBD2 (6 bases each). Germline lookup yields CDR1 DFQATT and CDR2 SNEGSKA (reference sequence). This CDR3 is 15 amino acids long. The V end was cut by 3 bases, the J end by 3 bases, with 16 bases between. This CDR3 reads CSASTGGLGTDTQYF. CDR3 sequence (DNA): TGCAGTGCTAGTACTGGGGGGCTGGGTACAGATACGCAGTATTTT.

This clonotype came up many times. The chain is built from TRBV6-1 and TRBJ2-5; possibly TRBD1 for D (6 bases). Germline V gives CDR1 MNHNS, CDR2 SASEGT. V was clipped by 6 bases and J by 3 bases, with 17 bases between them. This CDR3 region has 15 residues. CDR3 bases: TGTGCCAGCAGCCCAGGGTCGGCAGGGGAAGAGACCCAGTACTTC. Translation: CASSPGSAGEETQYF.

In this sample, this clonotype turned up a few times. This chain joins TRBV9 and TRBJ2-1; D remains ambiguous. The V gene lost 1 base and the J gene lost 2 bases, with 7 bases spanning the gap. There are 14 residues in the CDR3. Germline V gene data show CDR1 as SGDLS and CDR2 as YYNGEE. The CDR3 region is CASSVWDPYNEQFF. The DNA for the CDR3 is TGTGCCAGCAGCGTATGGGATCCCTACAATGAGCAGTTCTTC.

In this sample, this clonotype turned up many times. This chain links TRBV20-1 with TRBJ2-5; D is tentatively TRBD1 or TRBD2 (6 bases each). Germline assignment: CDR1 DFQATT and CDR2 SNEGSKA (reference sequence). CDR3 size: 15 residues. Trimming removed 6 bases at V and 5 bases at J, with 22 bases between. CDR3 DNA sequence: TGCAGTGCCCCGACAGGATCCATACGGGGGGAGACCCAGTACTTC. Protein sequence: CSAPTGSIRGETQYF.

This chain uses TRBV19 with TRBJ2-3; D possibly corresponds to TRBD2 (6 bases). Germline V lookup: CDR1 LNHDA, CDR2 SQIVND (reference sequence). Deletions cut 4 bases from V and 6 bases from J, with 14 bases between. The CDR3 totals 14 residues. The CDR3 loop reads CASSSRGFRDTQYF. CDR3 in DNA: TGTGCCAGTAGTAGCCGGGGGTTTCGGGATACGCAGTATTTT.

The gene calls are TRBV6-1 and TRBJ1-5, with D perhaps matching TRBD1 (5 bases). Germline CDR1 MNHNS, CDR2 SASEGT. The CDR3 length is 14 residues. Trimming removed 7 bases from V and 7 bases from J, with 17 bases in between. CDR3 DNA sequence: TGTGCCAGCATTCTAAACGCAAGGGACCAGCCCCAGCATTTT. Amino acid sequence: CASILNARDQPQHF.

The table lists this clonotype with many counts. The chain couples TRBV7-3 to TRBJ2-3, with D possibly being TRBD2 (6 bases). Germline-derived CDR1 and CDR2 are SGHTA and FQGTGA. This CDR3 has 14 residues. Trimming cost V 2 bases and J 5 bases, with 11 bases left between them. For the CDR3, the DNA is TGTGCCAGCAGCTTAGGGGAGGCAGGAGATACGCAGTATTTT. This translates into CASSLGEAGDTQYF.

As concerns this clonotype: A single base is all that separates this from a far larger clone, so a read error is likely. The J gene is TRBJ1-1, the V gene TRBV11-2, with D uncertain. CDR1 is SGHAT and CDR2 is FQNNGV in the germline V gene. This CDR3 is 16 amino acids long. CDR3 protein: CASSLGRLGWNAEAFF. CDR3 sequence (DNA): TGTGCCAGCAGCTTAGGGCGTTTGGGATGGAACGCTGAAGCTTTCTTT.

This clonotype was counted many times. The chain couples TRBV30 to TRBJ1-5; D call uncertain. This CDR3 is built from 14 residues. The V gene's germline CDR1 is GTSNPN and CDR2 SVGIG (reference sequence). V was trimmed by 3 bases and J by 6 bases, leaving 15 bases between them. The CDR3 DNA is TGTGCCTGGAGCGACGGCCTAGCGGTTCAGCCCCAGCATTTT. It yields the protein CAWSDGLAVQPQHF.

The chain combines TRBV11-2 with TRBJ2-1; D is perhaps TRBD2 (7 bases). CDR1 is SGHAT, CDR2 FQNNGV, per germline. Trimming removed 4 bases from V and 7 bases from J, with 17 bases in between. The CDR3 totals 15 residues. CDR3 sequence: CASSSRRGGENEQFF. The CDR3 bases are TGTGCCAGCAGCTCCCGGAGGGGGGGGGAGAATGAGCAGTTCTTC.

CDR3 DNA: TGCGCCAGCAGCCAAGTTCTGCCCCGATCCTACGAGCAGTACTTC. Translating gives CASSQVLPRSYEQYF. The gene calls are TRBV4-1 and TRBJ2-7; D remains unclear. Looked up from germline, CDR1 is MGHRA and CDR2 is YSYEKL. This CDR3 comprises 15 residues. Trimming stripped 1 base from V and 1 base from J, with 11 bases between.

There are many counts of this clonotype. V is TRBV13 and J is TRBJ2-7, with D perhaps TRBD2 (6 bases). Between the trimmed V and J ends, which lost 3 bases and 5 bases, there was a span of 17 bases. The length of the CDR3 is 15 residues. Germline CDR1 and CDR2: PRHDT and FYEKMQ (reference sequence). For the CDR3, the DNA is TGTGCCAGCAGCTTGGGCCGGACTATTATTAACGAGCAGTACTTC. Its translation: CASSLGRTIINEQYF.

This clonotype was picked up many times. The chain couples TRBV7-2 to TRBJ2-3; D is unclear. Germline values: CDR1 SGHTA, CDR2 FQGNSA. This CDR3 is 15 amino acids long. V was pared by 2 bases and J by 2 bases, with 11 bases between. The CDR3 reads CASSLSRVLTDTQYF. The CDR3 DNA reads TGTGCCAGCAGCTTATCAAGGGTACTCACAGATACGCAGTATTTT.

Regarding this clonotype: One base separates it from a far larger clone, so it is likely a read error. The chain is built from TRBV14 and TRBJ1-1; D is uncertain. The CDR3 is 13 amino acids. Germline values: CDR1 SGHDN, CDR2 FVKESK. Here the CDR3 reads CVSSQGPPLTTFF. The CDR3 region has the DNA TGTGTCAGCAGCCAAGGACCTCCCCTCACCACTTTCTTT.

This chain's CDR3 is CASSETGGQPQHF. CDR3 sequence (DNA): TGTGCCAGCTCAGAAACAGGGGGCCAGCCCCAGCATTTT. This rearrangement joins TRBV18 to TRBJ1-5, with TRBD1 identical over 9 bases. The germline gives CDR1 KGHSH, CDR2 LQKENI. V was pared by 5 bases and J by 7 bases, with 3 bases of the junction left unmatched. The CDR3 sequence is 13 residues long.